Included here is one T cell receptor beta chain sequence, with context. Antigen unknown. V was pared by 0 bases and J by 4 bases, with 6 bases between. The CDR3 consists of 14 residues. CDR1 and CDR2 (germline): MGHRA, YSYEKL. The data originate from a study of T cell repertoires in cytomegalovirus infection. Study information: Recently identified HLA-C-restricted CMV epitopes were used, and well-studied HLA-B-restricted CMV epitopes were used as well. Through public TCR beta signatures, both CMV infection and matching HLA type were indicated. Notes on the study in general: In two of eight donors, the top clonotype was HLA-C-restricted CMV-specific. Based on cumulative public TCR beta family frequency, carriers of CMV plus the relevant HLA were identified.

In TCRdb, the reads were re-called with MiXCR into one record per CDR3 protein. The sample carries about 920,000 distinct CDR3 sequences, less than 40% recorded once. Material: cultured CD8+ T cells from PBMCs, obtained from culture after CMV antigen stimulation. The sequence was obtained from a human donor in good health (CMV status not recorded). Some clones in this sample may be carry-over from other donors' samples. The V gene is TRBV4-1, the J gene TRBJ1-4; D ambiguous. The CDR3 nucleotides read TGCGCCAGCAGCCAAGAGGAGGGTAATGAAAAACTGTTTTTT. Its translation: CASSQEEGNEKLFF.